This T cell receptor beta chain was sequenced in a study of early T cells in non-severe SARS-CoV-2 infection. Study outcomes and limitations: VDJdb-based matching was biased toward anti-spike CD8 responses and missed private and CD4 specificities.

In the library, individual cDNA molecules carried attached unique molecular identifiers. TCRdb re-called the 5' RACE reads through MiXCR, storing one row per CDR3 protein. The table lists about 80,000 distinct CDR3 sequences, 9% to 14% of them singletons, with approximately 2.4% in the top ten. With 5 bases clipped from V and 4 bases from J, the junction kept 8 bases outside the gene matches. The germline gives CDR1 SGHVS, CDR2 FQNEAQ. This CDR3 region has 15 residues. Regarding this clonotype: Its target is not known.

The chain combines TRBV7-8 with TRBJ2-1; TRBD2 agrees at 7 bases. The specimen was whole blood. This receptor was identified in an adult who was a healthcare worker with PCR-confirmed SARS-CoV-2 infection or an uninfected control (not recorded which). As DNA, the CDR3 is TGTGCCAGCAGCGCCGGGGCGGGAGCATACAATGAGCAGTTCTTC. It yields the protein CASSAGAGAYNEQFF.